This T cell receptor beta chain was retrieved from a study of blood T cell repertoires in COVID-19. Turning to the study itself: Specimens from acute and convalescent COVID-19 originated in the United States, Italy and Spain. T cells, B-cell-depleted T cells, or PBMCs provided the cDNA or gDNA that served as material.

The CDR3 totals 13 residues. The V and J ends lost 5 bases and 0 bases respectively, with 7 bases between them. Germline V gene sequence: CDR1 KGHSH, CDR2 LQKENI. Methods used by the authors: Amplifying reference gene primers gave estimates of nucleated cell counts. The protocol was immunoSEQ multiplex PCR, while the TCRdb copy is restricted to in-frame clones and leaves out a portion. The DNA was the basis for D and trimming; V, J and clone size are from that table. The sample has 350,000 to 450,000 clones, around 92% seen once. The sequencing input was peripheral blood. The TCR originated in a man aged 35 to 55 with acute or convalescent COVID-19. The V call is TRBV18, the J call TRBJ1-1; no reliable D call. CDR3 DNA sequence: TGTGCCAGCTCAGAGGAGATGAACACTGAAGCTTTCTTT. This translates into CASSEEMNTEAFF.